This T cell receptor beta chain was identified during a study of shared clonotypes between healthy human individuals. The naive CD8 fraction comprised CD45RO-negative cells positively selected for CCR7 and excluded terminally differentiated effector memory CD45RA+ cells. The table came from immunoSEQ multiplex PCR; TCRdb's copy has only in-frame clones and leaves some out. The profile shows some 2 million clones, 85% to 95% of them singletons. Regarding this clone: Its matching antigen is unknown.

Germline V gene data show CDR1 as LNHNV and CDR2 as YYDKDF (reference sequence). Trimming removed 0 bases from V and 3 bases from J, with 14 bases in between. This CDR3 is built from 16 residues. Study results and limitations: It was the non-shared clonotypes that had lower generation probabilities than clonotypes shared by all four donors.

The sample consisted of naive CD8+ T cells sorted from blood. This sequence originates from a young man in good health. This sequence joins TRBV15 and TRBJ1-2; the D is unclear. CDR3 residues: CATSRDGVGGYYGYTF. As DNA, the CDR3 is TGTGCCACCAGCAGAGACGGGGTGGGTGGGTACTATGGCTACACCTTC.